A selection of T cell receptor beta chains follows, all from one sample in a study of blood T cells in healthy people across ages. A single record per CDR3 protein comes from TCRdb applying MiXCR to the 5' RACE reads. The data contain about 1,400,000 distinct CDR3 sequences, 45% to 70% of them singletons. Material for sequencing was blood. Receptors were obtained from a man in his late teens or twenties in good health. Each CDR3 is given with its conserved first and last residue. A D gene is named only where the DNA matches it firmly. Clone size is stated in some rows and not others, as once, few, many or a class when expanded.

V gene	D gene	J gene	clone size	CDR3 DNA	CDR3 protein
TRBV7-9	-	TRBJ2-7	many	TGTGCCAGCAGCTTAATACCCTACGAGCAGTACTTC	CASSLIPYEQYF
TRBV4-2	-	TRBJ2-4	-	TGTGCCAGCAGCCAATCGAGGGACGGAGAGCAGTACTTC	CASSQSRDGEQYF
TRBV28	TRBD2	TRBJ2-5	-	TGTGCCAGCAGTTTTAATGAGTGGGGCAGGCCGGGACTAGCATACAATGAGCAGTACTTC	CASSFNEWGRPGLAYNEQYF
TRBV29-1	-	TRBJ2-3	few	TGCAGCGTCCCCCATCGAGGCAAAACAGATACGCAGTATTTT	CSVPHRGKTDTQYF
TRBV6-5	TRBD2	TRBJ2-5	-	TGTGCCAGCAGTCCCGGAGGGACTAGCGGTGAGCAGTACTTC	CASSPGGTSGEQYF
TRBV5-1	-	TRBJ2-1	few	TGCGCCAGCAGCTTGTTGTTAGACAATGAGCAGTTCTTC	CASSLLLDNEQFF
TRBV20-1	-	TRBJ2-2	-	TGCAGTGCTAGAGATCCGCGGAGGACGACGAACACCGGGGAGCTGTTTTTT	CSARDPRRTTNTGELFF
TRBV20-1	-	TRBJ1-2	-	TGCAGTCCCAGCGACAGTTCTTATGGCTACACCTTC	CSPSDSSYGYTF
TRBV20-1	-	TRBJ2-5	-	TGCAGTGCCAGGTCTCCTGAGACGGTGGAGACCCAGTACTTC	CSARSPETVETQYF
TRBV4-1	-	TRBJ2-5	-	TGCGCCAGCAGCCAAGATAGGGGGGGAGACAAAGAGACCCAGTACTTC	CASSQDRGGDKETQYF
TRBV20-1	-	TRBJ2-1	-	TGCAGTGCCATTACGGACCGGTACAATGAGCAGTTCTTC	CSAITDRYNEQFF
TRBV3-1	TRBD1	TRBJ1-2	-	TGTGCCAGCAGCCGGGACAGCCTTTTCTATGGCTACACCTTC	CASSRDSLFYGYTF
TRBV20-1	TRBD1	TRBJ2-7	few	TGCAGTGCTAGAGAACAGGGGGCCTACGAGCAGTACTTC	CSAREQGAYEQYF
TRBV9	TRBD2	TRBJ2-7	-	TGTGCCAGCAGCGTAACACTAGCGGGAGGCGAGCAGTACTTC	CASSVTLAGGEQYF
TRBV9	TRBD1	TRBJ1-6	once	TGTACCAGCAGCGTAGCTGGACAGGGATTGGATTCACCCCTCCACTTT	CTSSVAGQGLDSPLHF
TRBV11-2	-	TRBJ2-2	-	TGTGCCAGCAGCCGTAGCGGAGTCGGCACCGGGGAGCTGTTTTTT	CASSRSGVGTGELFF
TRBV5-1	-	TRBJ2-5	-	TGCGCCAGCCAACCCCCCGGGGGAAAAGAGCAGTACTTC	CASQPPGGKEQYF
TRBV4-3	TRBD1	TRBJ2-7	-	TGCGCCAGCAGCCAAGATTTCAGGGGGCGCGACGAGCAGTACTTC	CASSQDFRGRDEQYF
TRBV29-1	TRBD2	TRBJ2-5	-	TGCAGCGAACGTCTACCGGGGACTAGTGAGCAGTACTTC	CSERLPGTSEQYF
TRBV4-1	TRBD2	TRBJ2-3	-	TGCGCCAGCAGCCGTTTCACTAGCGGGAGAGACACAGATACGCAGTATTTT	CASSRFTSGRDTDTQYF
TRBV21-1	-	TRBJ2-7	-	TGTGCCAGCAGCAGAAGTTTAAACAGGGGGAACTCCTACGAGCAGTACTTC	CASSRSLNRGNSYEQYF
TRBV20-1	-	TRBJ1-1	-	TGCAGTGCTAGAGTAATGGGAACTGAAGCTTTCTTT	CSARVMGTEAFF
TRBV3-1	TRBD2	TRBJ2-2	-	TGCGCCAGCAGCCAAGGGTCTAGCGGGAGACGCACCGGGGAGCTGTTTTTT	CASSQGSSGRRTGELFF
TRBV6-1	TRBD1	TRBJ1-5	-	TGTGCCAGCAGTATGGACAGGGGTGGTAATCAGCCCCAGCATTTT	CASSMDRGGNQPQHF
TRBV4-1	-	TRBJ2-7	-	TGCGCCAGCAGCCAAGATCCAGGCAATAAGCCTCCCTACGAGCAGTACTTC	CASSQDPGNKPPYEQYF
TRBV11-2	-	TRBJ2-5	-	TGTGCCAGCGAAACGGATTTGCACAAGACCCAGTACTTC	CASETDLHKTQYF
TRBV6-2/TRBV6-3	-	TRBJ1-2	-	TGTGCCAGCAGTTATACGGCGGGCGATAACTATGGCTACACCTTC	CASSYTAGDNYGYTF
TRBV4-1	-	TRBJ2-7	-	TGCGCCAGCAGCCAAGATTGGAGGGACAGACACGAGCAGTACTTC	CASSQDWRDRHEQYF
TRBV6-5	-	TRBJ2-1	-	TGTGCCAGCAGTGAGGAGGACGCCTCCTACAATGAGCAGTTCTTC	CASSEEDASYNEQFF
TRBV11-2	-	TRBJ2-7	-	TGTGCCAGCAGCTCCCTTCGGGGGGCTAGGTACGAGCAGTACTTC	CASSSLRGARYEQYF
TRBV11-2	-	TRBJ2-7	-	TGTGCCACCGGGGGGCAGACATACGAGCAGTACTTC	CATGGQTYEQYF
TRBV27	-	TRBJ2-7	few	TGTGCCAGCAGCTCCACCCAGGGAAGACCCTACGAGCAGTACTTC	CASSSTQGRPYEQYF
TRBV4-2	TRBD2	TRBJ2-5	-	TGTGCCAGCAATCATGGGGGGCGGGGGGACAACAATGAGCAGTACTTC	CASNHGGRGDNNEQYF
TRBV20-1	TRBD1	TRBJ1-5	-	TGCAGTGCCACTAGACAGGGACTGAATCAGCCCCAGCATTTT	CSATRQGLNQPQHF
TRBV12-3/TRBV12-4	TRBD2	TRBJ2-1	few	TGTGCCAGCAACAGTAAGGTAGCGGGTACCCACAATGAGCAGTTCTTC	CASNSKVAGTHNEQFF
TRBV20-1	-	TRBJ2-7	few	TGCAGTGCTAGAGATTGGCAGGGCCGATCCTACGAGCAGTACTTC	CSARDWQGRSYEQYF
TRBV6-1	-	TRBJ2-7	-	TGTGCCAGCAGTTTGAAAGGGGGGGGGGACTACAATGAGCAGTACTTC	CASSLKGGGDYNEQYF